Given below is one TCR beta chain in context. These data come from a study of blood T cell repertoires in COVID-19. Clones were read by immunoSEQ multiplex PCR, and TCRdb kept only the in-frame ones, dropping some. There are 60,000 to 70,000 clones in the sample; about 91% occur only once, and 7.3% lies in the top ten. The V end was cut by 5 bases, the J end by 3 bases, with 13 bases between. The CDR3 totals 15 residues. Germline values: CDR1 MNHEY, CDR2 SVGEGT. The V gene is TRBV6-2 or TRBV6-3, the J gene TRBJ2-2; D is undetermined. This sequence originates from a human donor in a cohort sampled during active COVID-19. The sequenced sample was peripheral blood. CDR3 nucleotides: TGTGCCAGCAGTCCGCTACAGCTGGACACCGGGGAGCTGTTTTTT. Translated, it gives CASSPLQLDTGELFF.